This passage covers 20 T cell receptor beta chains from one sample sequenced in a study of T cells of healthy individuals. TCRdb re-analysed the 5' RACE reads in MiXCR, keeping a single row per CDR3 protein. The sample contains over 40,000 distinct CDR3 sequences, about 4.2% of which appear only once. All receptors come from a human donor in good health.

J is TRBJ2-6 and V is TRBV12-3 or TRBV12-4; D call uncertain. Trimming removed 5 bases from V and 0 bases from J, with 20 bases in between. CDR3 length: 19 residues. As DNA, the CDR3 is TGTGCCAGCAGTGCATACCTATTACTTCAGTCCTCTGGGGCCAACGTCCTGACTTTC. This codes for CASSAYLLLQSSGANVLTF.

There are many counts of this clonotype. The rearrangement links TRBV9 to TRBJ2-3; D gene uncertain. With 3 bases removed from V and 5 bases from J, the gap between germline ends came to 7 bases. Looked up from germline, CDR1 is SGDLS and CDR2 is YYNGEE. This CDR3 has 12 residues. The CDR3, as DNA: TGTGCCAGCAGCGGAAAGTTAGATACGCAGTATTTT. This translates into CASSGKLDTQYF. The entire variable domain, with the rest obtained from reference TRBV9 and TRBJ2-3, is as follows: DSGVTQTPKHLITATGQRVTLRCSPRSGDLSVYWYQQSLDQGLQFLIQYYNGEERAKGNILERFSAQQFPDLHSELNLSSLELGDSALYFCASSGKLDTQYFGPGTRLTVL.

This clonotype was seen ten or more times. The chain links TRBV12-3 or TRBV12-4 to TRBJ1-1; 7 nucleotides align to TRBD1. The ends lost 7 bases at V and 0 bases at J; junction bases unmatched: 5. There are 14 residues in the CDR3. The CDR3 protein is CASTRQGLNTEAFF. The CDR3 nucleotides are TGTGCCAGCACCCGACAGGGTTTGAACACTGAAGCTTTCTTT.

This clonotype was found a few times. The chain joins TRBV2 to TRBJ1-1, with a tentative D call TRBD1 (6 bases). Deletions cut 4 bases from V and 9 bases from J, with 18 bases between. Germline-derived CDR1 and CDR2 are SNHLY and FYNNEI. This CDR3 contains 14 residues. The CDR3 DNA follows: TGTGCCAGCAGTGGAGCGAGGACAGACTTTAAAGCTTTCTTT. The encoded protein is CASSGARTDFKAFF.

This clonotype was recorded many times. The chain couples TRBV7-3 to TRBJ1-2, with TRBD1 identical over 7 bases. Germline V lookup: CDR1 SGHTA, CDR2 FQGTGA. V trimming: 0 bases; J trimming: 14 bases; junction bases outside the gene matches: 12. CDR3 length: 14 amino acids. The CDR3, as DNA: TGTGCCAGCAGCTTAACCCTGACAGGGTCCTATAGAACCTTC. Amino acids: CASSLTLTGSYRTF.

This clonotype came up many times. The V call is TRBV7-2, the J call TRBJ1-5; 7 positions agree with TRBD1. CDR3 size: 14 residues. The germline gives CDR1 SGHTA, CDR2 FQGNSA. Trimming at V came to 5 bases and at J to 7 bases, leaving 8 bases not matched to a gene. The CDR3 DNA reads as TGTGCCAGCAGCGTAAGACAGGGCACCCAGCCCCAGCATTTT. Residues: CASSVRQGTQPQHF.

The table lists this clonotype with a few counts. This chain links TRBV7-8 with TRBJ1-2; D gene ambiguous. The CDR3 contains 16 residues. Trimming took off 6 bases at V and 0 bases at J, with 17 bases between the two ends. Looked up from germline, CDR1 is SGHVS and CDR2 is FQNEAQ. The chain's CDR3 is CASSRERIRSNYGYTF. DNA for the CDR3: TGTGCCAGCAGTCGGGAAAGGATCAGATCTAACTATGGCTACACCTTC.

This clonotype was seen ten or more times. The chain carries TRBV9 and TRBJ1-1; 7 nucleotides align to TRBD1. Germline CDR1 and CDR2: SGDLS and YYNGEE. CDR3 length equals 14 residues. With V trimmed by 0 bases and J by 3 bases, 2 bases remained unmatched. The DNA for the CDR3 is TGTGCCAGCAGCGTAGGACAGGGCGACACTGAAGCTTTCTTT. This translates into CASSVGQGDTEAFF.

Ten or more counts support this clonotype. This sequence joins TRBV10-3 and TRBJ1-5; perhaps TRBD1 as D (5 bases). V dropped 10 bases and J dropped 4 bases, with 14 bases sitting between them. Germline values: CDR1 ENHRY, CDR2 SYGVKD. This CDR3 is built from 13 residues. CDR3 region: CATEGGENQPQHF. Written as DNA, the CDR3 is TGTGCCACCGAGGGAGGGGAGAATCAGCCCCAGCATTTT.

CDR3 sequence reads: CASWPRGHYGYTF. The CDR3 coding sequence is TGTGCCAGCTGGCCTAGGGGGCACTATGGCTACACCTTC. This chain uses TRBV27 with TRBJ1-2, with 7 bases fitting TRBD1. The CDR3 extends over 13 amino acids. CDR1 MNHEY and CDR2 SMNVEV come from the germline V gene (reference sequence). Trimming removed 8 bases from V and 3 bases from J; junction bases left unmatched: 6.

This clonotype came up many times. The chain employs TRBV4-2 and TRBJ2-5; 11 bases match TRBD2. CDR1 is LGHNA and CDR2 is YNFKEQ in the germline V gene. The CDR3 has 16 amino acids. V dropped 3 bases and J dropped 3; count of bases not matched to a gene: 6. The CDR3 nucleotides read TGTGCCAGCAGCCAGGCCGGGACTAGCGGAAAAGAGACCCAGTACTTC. This gives the protein CASSQAGTSGKETQYF.

The chain couples TRBV11-2 to TRBJ2-5, with no clear D. V lost 3 bases and J lost 5, with 13 bases in between. CDR3 size: 14 residues. The V gene's germline CDR1 is SGHAT and CDR2 FQNNGV. The CDR3 nucleotides read TGTGCCAGCAGCTTTAGGGAATGGTGGGAGACCCAGTACTTC. Translation gives CASSFREWWETQYF. The full variable domain, with the rest looked up from reference TRBV11-2 and TRBJ2-5, is EAGVAQSPRYKIIEKRQSVAFWCNPISGHATLYWYQQILGQGPKLLIQFQNNGVVDDSQLPKDRFSAERLKGVDSTLKIQPAKLEDSAVYLCASSFREWWETQYFGPGTRLLVL.

J is TRBJ2-2 and V is TRBV6-5; no firm D call. This CDR3 comprises 13 residues. Germline V CDR1 and CDR2: MNHEY, SVGAGI. V shed 9 bases and J shed 2 bases, with 10 bases lying between them. The CDR3 nucleotides are TGTGCCAGTCGTAGGGCCAACACCGGGGAGCTGTTTTTT. Amino acids: CASRRANTGELFF.

The sample holds many counts of this clonotype. The genes are TRBV7-2 and TRBJ1-2, with a possible D match to TRBD1 (5 bases). V was pared by 5 bases and J by 6 bases, with 13 bases between. The CDR3 is made up of 13 amino acids. Germline V gene data show CDR1 as SGHTA and CDR2 as FQGNSA. Here the CDR3 reads CASSPVPGDGYTF. CDR3 nucleotide sequence: TGTGCCAGCAGCCCGGTGCCGGGGGATGGCTACACCTTC.

This clonotype was seen at least ten times. The J gene is TRBJ2-3, the V gene TRBV7-3; 13 bases are a match to TRBD2. V shed 5 bases, J shed 1 base, and the junction held 15 bases outside the gene matches. In germline, CDR1 is SGHTA, CDR2 FQGTGA. The CDR3 is 20 residues long. Here the CDR3 reads CASSQKGGLAGLVGTDTQYF. The CDR3 DNA reads as TGTGCCAGCAGCCAAAAGGGGGGACTAGCGGGGCTGGTGGGCACAGATACGCAGTATTTT.

This clonotype has at least ten counts. The CDR3 region is CSVSETGQETQYF. CDR3 nucleotides: TGCAGCGTTTCAGAGACAGGGCAAGAGACCCAGTACTTC. The rearrangement joins TRBV29-1 to TRBJ2-5, with TRBD1 identical over 7 bases. V lost 5 bases to trimming and J lost 2 bases; unmatched junction nucleotides: 5. Germline CDR1 reads SQVTM; CDR2 reads ANQGSEA. This CDR3 has 13 amino acids.

This clonotype was seen many times. The chain carries TRBV12-3 or TRBV12-4 and TRBJ2-3, with D tentatively TRBD1 (6 bases). The CDR3 totals 13 residues. V was clipped by 3 bases and J by 4 bases, with 8 bases between them. The CDR3 sequence: CASSFEGADTQYF. In nucleotides, the CDR3 is TGTGCCAGCAGTTTTGAGGGGGCAGATACGCAGTATTTT.

The table lists this clonotype with many counts. The rearrangement uses TRBV15 and TRBJ1-2; 9 bases agree with TRBD1. V shed 6 bases, J shed 6 bases, and the junction held 5 bases outside the gene matches. Germline values: CDR1 LNHNV, CDR2 YYDKDF (reference sequence). The CDR3 consists of 13 residues. CDR3 loop: CATRGDRANGYTF. The DNA of the CDR3 is TGTGCCACCAGGGGGGACAGGGCGAATGGCTACACCTTC. The entire variable domain, with the rest obtained from reference TRBV15 and TRBJ1-2, is as follows: DAMVIQNPRYQVTQFGKPVTLSCSQTLNHNVMYWYQQKSSQAPKLLFHYYDKDFNNEADTPDNFQSRRPNTSFCFLDIRSPGLGDTAMYLCATRGDRANGYTFGSGTRLTVV.

This clonotype was seen a handful of times. The J gene is TRBJ1-1, the V gene TRBV2; D unresolved. V shed 4 bases and J shed 0 bases, with 6 bases lying between them. From germline, CDR1 is SNHLY and CDR2 FYNNEI. The CDR3 runs to 13 residues. The CDR3 region is CASSGRLNTEAFF. As DNA, the CDR3 is TGTGCCAGCAGTGGGCGGTTGAACACTGAAGCTTTCTTT.

The sample holds a few counts of this clonotype. CDR3 loop: CASSLVQDNYGYTF. CDR3 coding DNA: TGCGCCAGCAGCTTGGTACAAGATAACTATGGCTACACCTTC. The V gene is TRBV5-1, the J gene TRBJ1-2; unclear D gene. The CDR3 totals 14 residues. Germline CDR1 reads SGHRS; CDR2 reads YFSETQ. The V and J ends lost 0 bases and 1 base respectively, with 7 bases between them.